Listed below are T cell receptor beta chains from one sample, sequenced in a study of blood T cell repertoires in COVID-19. The assay was immunoSEQ multiplex PCR, and TCRdb's table has in-frame clones only and misses some. The table records roughly 220,000 clones, around 82% of them present only once. Input material: peripheral blood. The receptor source for this set is a woman aged 25 to 39 who had recovered from COVID-19. CDR3s include the opening cysteine and the closing phenylalanine or tryptophan. D genes are given only for firm matches.

V gene,J gene,D gene,CDR3 protein,CDR3 DNA
TRBV20-1,TRBJ2-1,-,CSARQVNEQFF,TGCAGTGCTAGACAGGTAAATGAGCAGTTCTTC
TRBV28,TRBJ2-2,-,CASSFQSESPGELFF,TGTGCCAGCAGTTTCCAATCAGAATCCCCCGGGGAGCTGTTTTTT
TRBV11-2,TRBJ2-3,TRBD1,CASSLDMTGTGSGDTQYF,TGTGCCAGCAGCTTAGATATGACTGGGACAGGGTCCGGAGATACGCAGTATTTT
TRBV28,TRBJ2-7,TRBD2,CASRTLAGKGYEQYF,TGTGCCAGCAGAACATTAGCGGGAAAAGGCTACGAGCAGTACTTC
TRBV15,TRBJ2-5,-,CATSRDRGMKETQYF,TGTGCCACCAGCAGAGACAGGGGAATGAAAGAGACCCAGTACTTC
TRBV18,TRBJ2-7,-,CASSRDNYEQYF,TGTGCCAGCTCACGGGACAACTACGAGCAGTACTTC
TRBV28,TRBJ1-2,-,CASSFTGQLYGYTF,TGTGCCAGCAGTTTTACAGGTCAGCTATATGGCTACACCTTC
TRBV4-2,TRBJ2-7,-,CASSRGAESSYEQYF,TGTGCCAGCAGCCGCGGGGCAGAGAGCTCCTACGAGCAGTACTTC
TRBV27,TRBJ2-1,TRBD2,CASCPRVGLAGGNEQFF,TGTGCCAGCTGCCCCCGAGTGGGGCTAGCGGGAGGGAATGAGCAGTTCTTC
TRBV28,TRBJ2-3,-,CASRPTRGPDTQYF,TGTGCCAGCAGACCGACTAGGGGTCCGGATACGCAGTATTTT
TRBV6-4,TRBJ2-1,TRBD2,CASSPGLAVNEQFF,TGTGCCAGCAGCCCGGGACTAGCGGTTAATGAGCAGTTCTTC
TRBV29-1,TRBJ2-7,TRBD1,CSVEDTGTGVSEQYF,TGCAGCGTTGAGGATACCGGGACAGGCGTCTCCGAGCAGTACTTC
TRBV24-1,TRBJ2-1,-,CATTGLYNEQFF,TGTGCCACCACGGGACTCTACAATGAGCAGTTCTTC